This T cell receptor (beta chain) was sequenced for a study of T cell responses to AZD1222 COVID-19 vaccine. Repertoires were generated with immunoSEQ multiplex PCR, while TCRdb's copy carries only in-frame clones and drops some. Of about 120,000 clones listed, about 86% are singletons. This CDR3 has 15 amino acids. Germline values: CDR1 LGHDT, CDR2 YNNKEL (reference sequence). Trimming took off 0 bases at V and 5 bases at J, with 11 bases between the two ends. Regarding the study as a whole: Donors were mostly white British, more females; clonal diversity possibly underestimated.

It was second doses at about 4 or about 12 weeks that were pooled. Worth noting for this clone: Its specificity is unknown.

This TCR came from an adult who received the AZD1222 COVID-19 vaccine. The source material was peripheral blood, sampled 28 days after the second AZD1222 dose. The chain recombines TRBV3-1 (or the pseudogene TRBV3-2) with TRBJ1-5, with D unresolved. The CDR3 loop reads CASSQDSTRDQPQHF. CDR3 DNA sequence: TGTGCCAGCAGCCAAGATAGCACTCGAGATCAGCCCCAGCATTTT.